Shown below are 18 T cell receptor beta chains from a single sample sequenced in a study of blood T cells in healthy people across ages. The authors ran a second PCR of roughly 7 to 11 cycles using a sample-barcoded 5' primer and a J-beta primer mix. TCRdb passed the 5' RACE reads through MiXCR, listing each CDR3 protein once. This table has more than 800,000 distinct CDR3 sequences, about 28% appearing once. Sequencing used blood. The receptor source for this set is an elderly woman in good health.

The rearrangement links TRBV23-1 to TRBJ2-4; TRBD2 is a possible D gene (5 bases). The DNA end is more similar to TRBJ2-7, so the J call may be wrong. TRBV23-1 is an ORF for which the function is uncertain. The CDR3 loop spans 14 amino acids. The CDR3 sequence is CASSHLGETYEQYF. The CDR3 DNA sequence: TGCGCCAGCAGTCACCTGGGAGAGACTTACGAGCAGTACTTC.

DNA for the CDR3: TGTGCCAGCAGGCCTATTAGGGGGTTTAGCGACGAGCAGTTCTTC. Protein sequence: CASRPIRGFSDEQFF. The chain employs TRBV6-4 and TRBJ2-1; D possibly corresponds to TRBD1 (6 bases). Trimming took off 6 bases at V and 10 bases at J, with 22 bases between the two ends. The germline gives CDR1 MRHNA, CDR2 SNTAGT. This CDR3 comprises 15 residues.

This clonotype was observed a few times. V is TRBV20-1 and J is TRBJ2-7; unclear D gene. Germline assignment: CDR1 DFQATT and CDR2 SNEGSKA (reference sequence). The CDR3 sequence is 15 residues long. Trimming removed 1 base at V and 2 bases at J, with 15 bases between. CDR3 nucleotide sequence: TGCAGTGCTAGAGTCCCACCTTACTGGGCCTACGAGCAGTACTTC. Its protein is CSARVPPYWAYEQYF.

The V gene is TRBV28, the J gene TRBJ1-4; D perhaps matches TRBD1 (5 bases). The CDR3 has 12 residues. V was shortened by 4 bases and J by 7 bases, with 7 bases between the two germline ends. Germline V gene data show CDR1 as MDHEN and CDR2 as SYDVKM. The DNA of the CDR3 is TGTGCCAGCAGTTCAGGGCCTGAAAAACTGTTTTTT. Protein product: CASSSGPEKLFF.

On this clonotype: A much larger clone lies a single base off, so this may be a read error. This chain uses TRBV5-1 with TRBJ2-3; TRBD1 matches at 10 bases. This CDR3 is built from 15 residues. Germline CDR1 reads SGHRS; CDR2 reads YFSETQ. The CDR3 sequence is CASSLGQGATDAQYF. The CDR3 DNA sequence: TGCGCCAGCAGCTTGGGACAGGGGGCTACAGATGCGCAGTATTTT. Supplemented by reference TRBV5-1 and TRBJ2-3, the full variable domain reads KAGVTQTPRYLIKTRGQQVTLSCSPISGHRSVSWYQQTPGQGLQFLFEYFSETQRNKGNFPGRFSGRQFSNSRSEMNVSTLELGDSALYLCASSLGQGATDAQYFGPGTRLTVL.

This clonotype was observed a handful of times. The genes are TRBV28 and TRBJ2-7, with 7 bases matching TRBD1. From germline, CDR1 is MDHEN and CDR2 SYDVKM. V shed 2 bases, J shed 3 bases, and the junction held 4 bases outside the gene matches. CDR3 length equals 14 residues. The CDR3 sequence is CASSLTGASYEQYF. The CDR3 nucleotides read TGTGCCAGCAGTTTAACAGGGGCCAGCTACGAGCAGTACTTC.

In its sample, this clonotype was seen a few times. The CDR3 sequence: CASSQGLGGEAQYF. In nucleotides, the CDR3 is TGTGCCAGCAGCCAAGGGCTAGGGGGAGAGGCTCAGTACTTC. The gene calls are TRBV6-6 and TRBJ2-4; possibly TRBD1 for D (6 bases). There are 14 residues in the CDR3. Trimming stripped 6 bases from V and 12 bases from J, with 21 bases between. The germline V gene encodes CDR1 MNHNY and CDR2 SVGAGI (reference sequence).

The chain combines TRBV6-5 with TRBJ2-7; 9 nucleotides line up with TRBD2. Unmatched junction bases numbered 10, after V lost 7 bases and J lost 3 bases. The CDR3 consists of 15 residues. Germline values: CDR1 MNHEY, CDR2 SVGAGI. CDR3 amino acids: CASTSNSGGIYEQYF. The CDR3 bases are TGTGCCAGCACTTCGAACAGCGGGGGGATCTACGAGCAGTACTTC.

This clonotype was detected a few times. A much larger clone lies a single base off, so this may be a read error. This sequence joins TRBV12-3 or TRBV12-4 and TRBJ2-3; no clear D. This CDR3 has 15 amino acids. The CDR3 protein is CASSFGSLGTDAQYF. CDR3 bases: TGTGCCAGCAGTTTTGGCAGTTTGGGCACAGATGCGCAGTATTTT.

Many counts were recorded for this clonotype. The chain uses TRBV29-1 and TRBJ1-2; D is uncertain. Trimming left V 1 base short and J 0 bases short, with 12 bases between. Germline CDR1 and CDR2: SQVTM and ANQGSEA. The CDR3 covers 15 residues. CDR3 bases: TGCAGCGTTGAAGTTGGAGGGATTACTAACTATGGCTACACCTTC. As protein: CSVEVGGITNYGYTF. Drawing the rest from reference TRBV29-1 and TRBJ1-2, the complete variable domain is SAVISQKPSRDICQRGTSLTIQCQVDSQVTMMFWYRQQPGQSLTLIATANQGSEATYESGFVIDKFPISRPNLTFSTLTVSNMSPEDSSIYLCSVEVGGITNYGYTFGSGTRLTVV.

Comments on this clonotype: This may stem from a read error, because a much larger clone lies one nucleotide away. The rearrangement joins TRBV12-3 or TRBV12-4 to TRBJ2-5; a possible D gene is TRBD2 (6 bases). This CDR3 is 13 amino acids long. The ends were cut back, 8 bases at V and 11 bases at J, with 21 bases in the middle. CDR3 amino acids: CASAGTDYNEQYF. The DNA for the CDR3 is TGTGCCAGCGCTGGGACGGACTACAATGAGCAGTACTTC.

This clonotype was seen at least ten times. This rearrangement joins TRBV5-1 to TRBJ2-1, with D possibly called TRBD1 or TRBD2 (5 bases each). The CDR3 is 14 amino acids. V was pared by 0 bases and J by 9 bases, with 13 bases between. Germline CDR1 is SGHRS and CDR2 is YFSETQ. The CDR3 DNA reads as TGCGCCAGCAGCTTGGCAGTCCGGGACGGTGAGCAGTTCTTC. This translates into CASSLAVRDGEQFF.

Only a few counts were recorded for this clonotype. V usage is TRBV10-2 and J usage is TRBJ1-5, with D uncertain. This CDR3 has 13 amino acids. Germline-derived CDR1 and CDR2 are WSHSY and SAAADI. Trimming cost V 7 bases and J 7 bases, with 14 bases left between them. The CDR3 coding sequence is TGCGCCAGCACGCTGGGTTTGGGCCAGCCCCAGCATTTT. It is translated as CASTLGLGQPQHF.

The rearrangement joins TRBV10-3 to TRBJ1-3, with D maybe TRBD1 (6 bases). This CDR3 spans 14 amino acids. Germline CDR1 is ENHRY and CDR2 is SYGVKD. Trimming removed 6 bases at V and 6 bases at J, with 15 bases between. The DNA of the CDR3 is TGTGCCATCAGGGCCGAAACAGGGACAAACACCATATATTTT. This translates into CAIRAETGTNTIYF.

The chain has TRBV6-1 and TRBJ1-5, with 7 bases aligning to TRBD1. Per the germline V gene, CDR1 is MNHNS and CDR2 is SASEGT. V dropped 6 bases and J dropped 7; count of bases not matched to a gene: 6. The CDR3 loop spans 13 amino acids. The CDR3 reads CASSETGPQPQHF. The CDR3 DNA sequence: TGTGCCAGCAGCGAGACAGGGCCCCAGCCCCAGCATTTT.

A remark on this clonotype: Just one base apart from a much larger clone, this may be a read error. The chain uses TRBV12-3 or TRBV12-4 and TRBJ2-1, with D perhaps matching TRBD1 (5 bases). This CDR3 is built from 15 residues. Trimming shortened V by 0 bases and J by 3 bases, and 9 bases separated the two germline ends. CDR3 DNA: TGTGCCAGCAGTTTAGCGGGGCAGCGCTACAATGAGCAGTTCTTC. Its protein is CASSLAGQRYNEQFF.

Ten or more counts support this clonotype. The gene calls are TRBV5-1 and TRBJ2-1, with 11 nucleotides matching TRBD1. Germline-derived CDR1 and CDR2 are SGHRS and YFSETQ. The junction had 4 bases not matched to a gene; V was cut back by 5 bases and J by 3 bases. The CDR3 totals 15 residues. CDR3 in DNA: TGCGCCAGCAGACAGGGACAGGGGGACTACAATGAGCAGTTCTTC. Encoded protein: CASRQGQGDYNEQFF.

Many counts were recorded for this clonotype. The rearrangement links TRBV7-8 to TRBJ2-6, with D perhaps assigned TRBD1 or TRBD2 (5 bases each). V shed 5 bases and J shed 2 bases, with 16 bases lying between them. The germline gives CDR1 SGHVS, CDR2 FQNEAQ. This CDR3 spans 17 amino acids. The CDR3 DNA follows: TGTGCCAGCAGCCTCCGGGGCTACAACCCTGGGGCCAACGTCCTGACTTTC. This translates into CASSLRGYNPGANVLTF.